What follows are 26 T cell receptor beta chains derived from one specimen sequenced in a study of identical twins. TCRdb reprocessed the 5' RACE reads with MiXCR, giving one entry per CDR3 protein. The table lists more than 350,000 distinct CDR3 sequences, 8.5% to 10% of them singletons, with approximately 8.9% in the top ten. Sequencing was carried out using naive T cells sorted from blood. Receptors originate from a woman aged 45-59 years in good health.

This clonotype occurred a few times. J is TRBJ2-2 and V is TRBV27; 8 bases fit TRBD1. The V gene's germline CDR1 is MNHEY and CDR2 SMNVEV (reference sequence). The CDR3 contains 18 residues. V lost 5 bases and J lost 5; bases outside the gene matches: 16. CDR3 sequence: CASSPRTGIGWSTGELFF. The CDR3 coding sequence is TGTGCCAGCAGTCCCCGGACAGGGATCGGCTGGAGTACCGGGGAGCTGTTTTTT.

This clonotype was seen at least ten times. The DNA for the CDR3 is TGTGCCACCGGAGGAAGGGGACTAGCGGGTGGAAGCTCCTACAATGAGCAGTTCTTC. Its protein is CATGGRGLAGGSSYNEQFF. The genes are TRBV24-1 and TRBJ2-1; 12 nucleotides agree with TRBD2. CDR3 length: 19 amino acids. J gave up 0 bases and V 9 bases, and 14 bases lay outside the gene matches. Looked up from germline, CDR1 is KGHDR and CDR2 is SFDVKD.

The table lists this clonotype with a few counts. The V gene is TRBV20-1, the J gene TRBJ2-5; no firm D call. V was cut by 5 bases and J by 4 bases, with 17 bases left in between. Germline-derived CDR1 and CDR2 are DFQATT and SNEGSKA (reference sequence). This CDR3 is built from 14 residues. CDR3 coding DNA: TGCAGTGCTTCGGACCCAGCCTTGTTAGAGACCCAGTACTTC. Translated, it gives CSASDPALLETQYF.

The chain carries TRBV6-2 or TRBV6-3 and TRBJ2-7, with D maybe TRBD1 (5 bases). This CDR3 is 11 amino acids long. Looked up from germline, CDR1 is MNHEY and CDR2 is SVGEGT. In DNA, the CDR3 is TGTGCCAGCAGTCGTGGACACTCCGTAAGGGTC. This translates into CASSRGHSVRV.

This clonotype was counted many times. The J gene is TRBJ2-1, the V gene TRBV7-9, with D unclear. The CDR3 loop spans 11 amino acids. In germline, CDR1 is SEHNR, CDR2 FQNEAQ (reference sequence). V lost 6 bases and J lost 8, with 8 bases in between. The CDR3 protein is CASSLSDEQFF. CDR3 DNA sequence: TGTGCCAGCAGTCTGTCGGATGAGCAGTTCTTC. Based on the CDR3 plus reference TRBV7-9 and TRBJ2-1, the full variable domain is DTGVSQNPRHKITKRGQNVTFRCDPISEHNRLYWYRQTLGQGPEFLTYFQNEAQLEKSRLLSDRFSAERPKGSFSTLEIQRTEQGDSAMYLCASSLSDEQFFGPGTRLTVL.

J is TRBJ1-2 and V is TRBV29-1; unclear D gene. The CDR3 contains 11 residues. With 4 bases removed from V and 7 bases from J, the gap between germline ends came to 10 bases. Germline lookup yields CDR1 SQVTM and CDR2 ANQGSEA. The CDR3 spells CSVVNRSGYTF. The CDR3 DNA sequence: TGCAGCGTTGTCAACAGAAGTGGCTACACCTTC. The whole variable domain, filled in from reference TRBV29-1 and TRBJ1-2, reads SAVISQKPSRDICQRGTSLTIQCQVDSQVTMMFWYRQQPGQSLTLIATANQGSEATYESGFVIDKFPISRPNLTFSTLTVSNMSPEDSSIYLCSVVNRSGYTFGSGTRLTVV.

The J gene is TRBJ2-1, the V gene TRBV4-1; 11 nucleotides match TRBD2. The germline gives CDR1 MGHRA, CDR2 YSYEKL. V lost 1 base and J lost 12; bases outside the gene matches: 5. The CDR3 has 14 amino acids. In DNA, the CDR3 is TGCGCCAGCAGCCAAGGGCTAGCGGGAGGCTTGCAGTTCTTC. Its translation is CASSQGLAGGLQFF.

The chain uses TRBV11-3 and TRBJ2-2; 10 nucleotides agree with TRBD1. J gave up 3 bases and V 5 bases, and 3 bases lay outside the gene matches. The CDR3 sequence is 15 residues long. Germline lookup yields CDR1 SGHNT and CDR2 YENEEA. The chain's CDR3 is CASSEGTGDTGELFF. CDR3 bases: TGTGCCAGCAGCGAAGGGACAGGGGACACCGGGGAGCTGTTTTTT.

This chain links TRBV20-1 with TRBJ2-7, with 10 bases fitting TRBD2. The CDR3 runs 14 residues. Looked up from germline, CDR1 is DFQATT and CDR2 is SNEGSKA (reference sequence). Trimming cost V 3 bases and J 6 bases; bases outside gene matches: 8. Here the CDR3 reads CSASRPGLAFEQYV. The DNA for the CDR3 is TGCAGTGCTAGCAGACCGGGACTAGCGTTCGAGCAGTACGTC.

In this sample, this clonotype turned up a few times. The chain employs TRBV9 and TRBJ2-7; the match to TRBD2 covers 9 bases. The CDR3 covers 15 residues. With V trimmed by 4 bases and J by 5 bases, 10 bases remained unmatched. Per the germline V gene, CDR1 is SGDLS and CDR2 is YYNGEE. The CDR3 DNA reads TGTGCCAGCAGCTCCCCCGGCGGGGGGGCCAACGAGCAGTACTTC. Its translation is CASSSPGGGANEQYF.

This clonotype showed up just a few times. This rearrangement joins TRBV24-1 to TRBJ1-1, with D perhaps matching TRBD1 (6 bases). Trimming took off 11 bases at V and 1 base at J, with 16 bases between the two ends. The germline V gene has CDR1 KGHDR and CDR2 SFDVKD. The length of the CDR3 is 14 residues. CDR3 nucleotide sequence: TGTGCCAGCGCACGGGGGGGGCAGAACACTGAAGCTTTCTTT. It is translated as CASARGGQNTEAFF.

CDR3 residues: CASSPGDTDQETQYF. The CDR3 nucleotides read TGCGCCAGCAGCCCCGGGGACACGGACCAAGAGACCCAGTACTTC. The chain combines TRBV5-1 with TRBJ2-5; tentative D call: TRBD1 (6 bases). CDR3 length equals 15 residues. CDR1 and CDR2 from the germline V gene are SGHRS and YFSETQ. V dropped 4 bases and J dropped 0 bases, with 13 bases sitting between them.

This clonotype came up many times. The chain employs TRBV5-1 and TRBJ2-2, with D possibly matching TRBD2 (6 bases). Trimming removed 1 base at V and 6 bases at J, with 16 bases between. The germline CDR1 and CDR2 sequences are SGHRS and YFSETQ. The CDR3 totals 16 residues. This CDR3 is CASSLTSRPWAGELFF. CDR3 bases: TGCGCCAGCAGCTTGACTAGCAGACCGTGGGCCGGGGAGCTGTTTTTT.

This clonotype has more than one count but fewer than ten. This chain uses TRBV3-1 with TRBJ1-1; D not resolved. Trimming cost V 2 bases and J 5 bases, with 12 bases left between them. The CDR3 is made up of 14 amino acids. The germline gives CDR1 LGHDT, CDR2 YNNKEL (reference sequence). The CDR3 region has the DNA TGTGCCAGCAGCCAAAAGCCCCTGGATACTGAAGCTTTCTTT. This sequence encodes CASSQKPLDTEAFF.

The chain has TRBV7-9 and TRBJ2-5; TRBD1 matches 8 bases. This CDR3 contains 14 residues. Germline loops: CDR1 SEHNR, CDR2 FQNEAQ (reference sequence). V shed 6 bases and J 5 bases; nucleotides not matched to a gene: 8. The CDR3 sequence: CASSHRGMAETQYF. The CDR3 bases are TGTGCCAGCAGTCACAGGGGGATGGCTGAGACCCAGTACTTC. The complete variable domain, with remaining parts taken from reference TRBV7-9 and TRBJ2-5, reads DTGVSQNPRHKITKRGQNVTFRCDPISEHNRLYWYRQTLGQGPEFLTYFQNEAQLEKSRLLSDRFSAERPKGSFSTLEIQRTEQGDSAMYLCASSHRGMAETQYFGPGTRLLVL.

This clonotype was found a few times. This chain connects TRBV12-5 to TRBJ1-5; no clear D gene. This CDR3 region has 14 residues. The germline gives CDR1 LGHNT, CDR2 FRNRAP. V lost 3 bases and J 1 base, leaving 7 bases between the germline ends. This CDR3 reads CASGFALSNQPQHF. In DNA form, the CDR3 reads TGTGCTAGTGGTTTCGCCCTGAGCAATCAGCCCCAGCATTTT. Complete variable domain (other parts from reference TRBV12-5 and TRBJ1-5): DARVTQTPRHKVTEMGQEVTMRCQPILGHNTVFWYRQTMMQGLELLAYFRNRAPLDDSGMPKDRFSAEMPDATLATLKIQPSEPRDSAVYFCASGFALSNQPQHFGDGTRLSIL.

Ten or more counts support this clonotype. The rearrangement joins TRBV11-2 to TRBJ2-7, with 11 bases matching TRBD2. Germline V lookup: CDR1 SGHAT, CDR2 FQNNGV. V lost 5 bases, J lost 2 bases, and 5 bases stayed unmatched. The CDR3 covers 15 residues. The CDR3 nucleotides are TGTGCCAGCAGCCAAACTAGCGGGAGTGCCTACGAGCAGTACGTC. Encoded protein: CASSQTSGSAYEQYV.

This clonotype was detected only a few times. This sequence joins TRBV2 and TRBJ2-3, with a tentative D call TRBD2 (6 bases). With 4 bases removed from V and 2 bases from J, the gap between germline ends came to 13 bases. CDR1 SNHLY and CDR2 FYNNEI come from the germline V gene. The CDR3 has 15 amino acids. CDR3 DNA sequence: TGTGCCAGCAGTGTATCGCCTAGCGACACAGATACGCAGTATTTT. Protein sequence: CASSVSPSDTDTQYF.

Only a few counts were recorded for this clonotype. The V and J genes are TRBV6-6 and TRBJ1-2; 11 nucleotides line up with TRBD1. This CDR3 has 15 amino acids. Germline CDR1 is MNHNY and CDR2 is SVGAGI (reference sequence). The V gene end was trimmed by 6 bases and the J gene end by 7 bases; junction bases not matched to a gene: 10. CDR3 region: CASSNTGQGAIGYTF. The DNA of the CDR3 is TGTGCCAGCAGCAACACCGGACAGGGGGCGATTGGCTACACCTTC.

V is TRBV7-2 and J is TRBJ1-5, with TRBD1 matching over 12 bases. CDR1 is SGHTA and CDR2 is FQGNSA in the germline V gene. J lost 6 bases, V lost 7 bases, and 7 bases had no gene match. The CDR3 consists of 15 residues. This CDR3 is CASTPGTGGTQPQHF. The CDR3 DNA reads TGTGCCAGCACCCCCGGGACAGGGGGCACTCAGCCCCAGCATTTT.

The chain couples TRBV6-1 to TRBJ1-5; TRBD1 is a possible D gene (5 bases). V lost 0 bases, J lost 0 bases, and 6 bases lay in between. The CDR3 spans 15 residues. Germline CDR1 MNHNS, CDR2 SASEGT. CDR3 protein: CASSEARDSNQPQHF. In DNA form, the CDR3 reads TGTGCCAGCAGTGAAGCCAGGGATAGCAATCAGCCCCAGCATTTT.

The chain uses TRBV5-1 and TRBJ1-1; D not resolved. V dropped 1 base and J dropped 3 bases, with 16 bases sitting between them. From germline, CDR1 is SGHRS and CDR2 YFSETQ. The CDR3 sequence is 16 residues long. CDR3 sequence reads: CASSLSSRPLYTEAFF. The CDR3 DNA sequence: TGCGCCAGCAGCTTGAGCTCTCGACCGCTGTACACTGAAGCTTTCTTT.

This clonotype has at least ten counts. The CDR3, as DNA: TGTGCCACCAGTGATTTGCCAGGGGGCGCAGATACGCAGTATTTT. Translating it yields CATSDLPGGADTQYF. This sequence joins TRBV24-1 and TRBJ2-3; 8 nucleotides agree with TRBD1. The CDR3 totals 15 residues. Germline V CDR1 and CDR2: KGHDR, SFDVKD. The V gene end was trimmed by 0 bases and the J gene end by 4 bases; junction bases not matched to a gene: 2.

Ten or more counts support this clonotype. The V call is TRBV20-1, the J call TRBJ1-6; 10 bases line up with TRBD1. The ends lost 6 bases at V and 7 bases at J; junction bases unmatched: 6. The CDR3 contains 14 residues. Germline loops: CDR1 DFQATT, CDR2 SNEGSKA (reference sequence). The CDR3 nucleotides are TGCAGTGCGTCCCGGGGACAGGGGAATTCACCCCTCCACTTT. It is translated as CSASRGQGNSPLHF.

Many counts were recorded for this clonotype. The chain links TRBV29-1 to TRBJ2-7; maybe TRBD2 (5 bases). V lost 3 bases and J 0 bases, leaving 18 bases between the germline ends. CDR1 and CDR2 (germline): SQVTM, ANQGSEA. The CDR3 sequence is 16 residues long. CDR3 DNA sequence: TGCAGCGTTGAGCTTGACGGAGGACTTAGCTCCTACGAGCAGTACTTC. Residues: CSVELDGGLSSYEQYF.

The chain has TRBV7-6 and TRBJ2-1; the match to TRBD2 covers 13 bases. Germline-derived CDR1 and CDR2 are SGHVS and FNYEAQ. V was pared by 5 bases and J by 16 bases, with 11 bases of the junction left unmatched. The CDR3 totals 14 residues. For the CDR3, the DNA is TGTGCCAGCAGCCCTTCCACTAGCGGGAGGGCCGTATTCTTC. This encodes CASSPSTSGRAVFF.